Each of the 21 T cell receptor beta chains below was sequenced from the same sample in a study of PD-1 blockade in mismatch repair-deficient tumors. Generated by immunoSEQ multiplex PCR, the TCRdb table keeps only in-frame clones and is missing some. Among some 66,000 clones listed, roughly 88% were seen once. This sample comprised peripheral blood, obtained 52 weeks after starting pembrolizumab. Receptor source: an adult with mismatch repair-deficient cancer.

The rearrangement links TRBV28 to TRBJ2-5; a possible D gene is TRBD1 (5 bases). Germline loops: CDR1 MDHEN, CDR2 SYDVKM. This CDR3 contains 15 residues. The ends were cut back, 6 bases at V and 3 bases at J, with 17 bases in the middle. The CDR3 coding sequence is TGTGCCAGCAGCACCAAACGCCGACAGAAAGAGACCCAGTACTTC. Its protein product is CASSTKRRQKETQYF.

The chain combines TRBV29-1 with TRBJ2-7; 9 nucleotides line up with TRBD1. CDR1 SQVTM and CDR2 ANQGSEA come from the germline V gene. This CDR3 contains 11 residues. The V and J ends lost 7 bases and 6 bases, in that order; junction bases with no gene match: 4. CDR3 coding DNA: TGCAGCGCCCAGGACAGGGGCGAGCAGTACTTC. Amino acid sequence: CSAQDRGEQYF.

V and J are TRBV9 and TRBJ2-1, with 11 bases identical to TRBD2. V lost 3 bases and J lost 8; bases outside the gene matches: 7. There are 15 residues in the CDR3. The germline CDR1 and CDR2 sequences are SGDLS and YYNGEE. The CDR3 spells CASSATSGINDEQFF. The CDR3 DNA reads TGTGCCAGCAGCGCGACTAGCGGGATTAACGATGAGCAGTTCTTC. Full variable domain (missing parts from reference TRBV9 and TRBJ2-1): DSGVTQTPKHLITATGQRVTLRCSPRSGDLSVYWYQQSLDQGLQFLIQYYNGEERAKGNILERFSAQQFPDLHSELNLSSLELGDSALYFCASSATSGINDEQFFGPGTRLTVL.

The CDR3 region is CASSFHPGNTEAFF. For the CDR3, the DNA is TGTGCCAGCAGCTTCCATCCCGGGAACACTGAAGCTTTCTTT. The chain couples TRBV5-5 to TRBJ1-1; D is unresolved. V was trimmed by 2 bases and J by 1 base, leaving 9 bases between them. Germline CDR1 is SGHKS and CDR2 is YYEKEE (reference sequence). CDR3 length: 14 amino acids.

This chain connects TRBV30 to TRBJ2-3; 7 bases align to TRBD2. Germline CDR1 GTSNPN, CDR2 SVGIG (reference sequence). The CDR3 extends over 15 amino acids. The V segment lost 2 bases and the J segment 1 base; nucleotides outside the gene matches: 6. CDR3 in amino acids: CAWSLSGQRTDTQYF. The CDR3 region has the DNA TGTGCCTGGAGTCTTAGCGGGCAGCGCACAGATACGCAGTATTTT.

J is TRBJ1-5 and V is TRBV7-9; 8 bases line up with TRBD1. Unmatched junction bases numbered 12, after V lost 5 bases and J lost 9 bases. The germline V gene encodes CDR1 SEHNR and CDR2 FQNEAQ (reference sequence). CDR3 length: 15 amino acids. CDR3 DNA sequence: TGTGCCAGCAGCAAGGGACAGGACCGGGGTGGGCCCCAGCATTTT. Protein: CASSKGQDRGGPQHF.

The chain couples TRBV9 to TRBJ2-1; D is tentatively TRBD1 or TRBD2 (8 bases each). CDR1 is SGDLS and CDR2 is YYNGEE in the germline V gene. This CDR3 comprises 20 residues. Trimming removed 2 bases from V and 3 bases from J, with 27 bases in between. The CDR3 bases are TGTGCCAGCAGCGTGGCCCGGGGGGGACAGGCCCGAGAGTTCTACAATGAGCAGTTCTTC. Amino acid sequence: CASSVARGGQAREFYNEQFF.

This clone has a single count. The chain uses TRBV2 and TRBJ2-2, with D possibly being TRBD1 (6 bases). Germline lookup yields CDR1 SNHLY and CDR2 FYNNEI. The CDR3 has 17 amino acids. The germline V and J ends were trimmed by 1 base and 1 base, with 13 bases remaining between them. The CDR3 DNA sequence: TGTGCCAGCAGTGAAGATAGGGCAGGGGTGAACACCGGGGAGCTGTTTTTT. This translates into CASSEDRAGVNTGELFF.

To note about this clone: A read error may account for a junction end that differs from germline. The V and J genes are TRBV7-9 and TRBJ2-3; 9 positions agree with TRBD1. The CDR3 loop spans 19 amino acids. Germline V gene data show CDR1 as SEHNR and CDR2 as FQNEAQ (reference sequence). The DNA for the CDR3 is TGTGCCAGCAGCCCGCATCCCGGGACAGGGTCCGACCGCACATATACGCAGTATTTT. Protein sequence: CASSPHPGTGSDRTYTQYF.

The J gene is TRBJ2-1, the V gene TRBV25-1, with 8 bases that match TRBD1. Germline V gene data show CDR1 as MGHDK and CDR2 as SYGVNS. With V trimmed by 4 bases and J by 5 bases, 1 base remained unmatched. The CDR3 loop spans 13 amino acids. As DNA, the CDR3 is TGTGCCAGCAGTGCACAGGGGGACAATGAGCAGTTCTTC. As protein: CASSAQGDNEQFF.

The chain combines TRBV30 with TRBJ2-1, with unresolved D. The CDR3 consists of 16 residues. Trimming stripped 2 bases from V and 2 bases from J, with 16 bases between. The germline CDR1 and CDR2 sequences are GTSNPN and SVGIG (reference sequence). CDR3 bases: TGTGCCTGGAGTCCCCGGACGGTAAGGGCCTACAATGAGCAGTTCTTC. This codes for CAWSPRTVRAYNEQFF.

This chain joins TRBV27 and TRBJ2-1; 8 bases match TRBD2. V lost 5 bases to trimming and J lost 5 bases; unmatched junction nucleotides: 11. CDR3 length equals 16 residues. The germline V gene has CDR1 MNHEY and CDR2 SMNVEV (reference sequence). The CDR3 coding sequence is TGTGCCAGCAGTCACTTTACTAGCGGCCACGACAATGAGCAGTTCTTC. This codes for CASSHFTSGHDNEQFF.

The chain combines TRBV5-5 with TRBJ2-5; perhaps TRBD1 as D (6 bases). Trimming took 4 bases from V and 5 from J, leaving 27 bases between them. Germline loops: CDR1 SGHKS, CDR2 YYEKEE (reference sequence). This CDR3 is 18 amino acids long. The CDR3 region is CASSQGIMDTNAGETQYF. The CDR3 bases are TGTGCCAGCAGCCAGGGGATTATGGACACAAATGCCGGGGAGACCCAGTACTTC.

This clone was observed a single time. The chain combines TRBV2 with TRBJ2-4, with D maybe TRBD2 (6 bases). The V end was cut by 4 bases, the J end by 0 bases, with 7 bases between. The CDR3 is 14 amino acids. Germline lookup yields CDR1 SNHLY and CDR2 FYNNEI. The CDR3, as DNA: TGTGCCAGCAGTGGGGGACTAGCCAAAAACATTCAGTACTTC. Protein product: CASSGGLAKNIQYF.

V and J are TRBV11-1 and TRBJ2-3; TRBD1 aligns across 7 bases. The junction had 10 bases not matched to a gene; V was cut back by 3 bases and J by 13 bases. The CDR3 is 13 residues long. Germline CDR1 is SGHAT and CDR2 is FQDESV (reference sequence). CDR3 nucleotide sequence: TGTGCCAGCAGCTTTACCGGGACAGCACAGAAGTATTTT. This codes for CASSFTGTAQKYF.

The chain combines TRBV14 with TRBJ2-7; the D gene is possibly TRBD1 (5 bases). CDR3 size: 13 residues. The V gene's germline CDR1 is SGHDN and CDR2 FVKESK. Trimming took off 0 bases at V and 6 bases at J, with 9 bases between the two ends. DNA for the CDR3: TGTGCCAGCAGCCAAGAGCAGGGTCCCGAGCAGTACTTC. It specifies CASSQEQGPEQYF.

This chain uses TRBV28 with TRBJ2-2; the D gene is possibly TRBD1 (6 bases). Germline lookup yields CDR1 MDHEN and CDR2 SYDVKM. This CDR3 contains 16 residues. Between the trimmed V and J ends, which lost 1 base and 7 bases, there was a span of 16 bases. CDR3 loop: CASSLFSGTLNGELFF. The CDR3 region has the DNA TGTGCCAGCAGTTTATTCTCCGGGACACTTAACGGGGAGCTGTTTTTT.

In this sample, this clone turned up once. V gene TRBV4-2 combines with J gene TRBJ1-2; 9 bases line up with TRBD1. Trimming cost V 4 bases and J 7 bases; bases outside gene matches: 13. The germline V gene has CDR1 LGHNA and CDR2 YNFKEQ. This CDR3 is built from 16 residues. CDR3 nucleotides: TGTGCCAGCAGCCTTGGTCAGTGGGACAGGGACGGTGGCTACACCTTC. Protein: CASSLGQWDRDGGYTF.

The chain links TRBV27 to TRBJ2-7; 8 bases are shared with TRBD1. The V and J ends lost 5 bases and 0 bases, in that order; junction bases with no gene match: 6. CDR3 length: 15 amino acids. Germline assignment: CDR1 MNHEY and CDR2 SMNVEV (reference sequence). CDR3 sequence: CASSVRQGNSYEQYF. DNA of the CDR3: TGTGCCAGCAGTGTAAGACAGGGGAACTCCTACGAGCAGTACTTC.

This chain connects TRBV1 to TRBJ2-3; TRBD2, the table's D call, was not compared with the DNA. TRBV1 is designated a pseudogene. This CDR3 comprises 15 residues. The CDR3 DNA is TGCACCAGCAGCCAAGAACCTAGCGGGAGTTTGACGCAGTATTTT. Amino acid sequence: CTSSQEPSGSLTQYF.

The rearrangement links TRBV30 to TRBJ2-5, with TRBD1 identical over 7 bases. Germline trimming cut 0 bases from V and 7 bases from J; bases unmatched to any gene: 17. Germline V gene lookup returns CDR1 GTSNPN and CDR2 SVGIG (reference sequence). The CDR3 spans 17 residues. The CDR3 nucleotides read TGTGCCTGGAGTGTTGAGGGGGCGCTAAGAGGGGTCGGGACCCAGTACTTC. Translation: CAWSVEGALRGVGTQYF.